These T cell receptor beta chains were read from a single sample in a study of OX40 agonist ivuxolimab in advanced cancers. Libraries were prepared by immunoSEQ multiplex PCR; TCRdb keeps only in-frame clonotypes and omits some of them. The data show 22,000 or so clones, 85% to 90% seen once. The source was CD4+ or CD8+ T cells sorted from blood, collected in a trial of the OX40 agonist ivuxolimab. The receptors come from an adult with an advanced solid tumor such as melanoma, head and neck, liver or kidney cancer. The conserved cysteine and the conserved F or W are not part of the CDR3 here.

v_gene	CDR3aa
TRBV7-9	ASSYGGGELF
TRBV6-5	ASSASGDPYNEQF
TRBV6-5	ASSSLVGPRDGYT
TRBV7-9	ASSSWGGDPQETQY
TRBV27	ASSFPPRMDEQF
TRBV4-1	ASSHGDLGDQPQH
TRBV30	AWSSYTEAF
TRBV4-1	ASSQVAGAPNEQF
TRBV4-1	ASSHNSNQPQH
TRBV9	ASSVAVENKQY
TRBV2	ASSDWVDFEQF
TRBV27	ASSLYASGRGNEQF
TRBV28	ASSSPWGGATDTQY
TRBV5-6	ASSLSQGFVWLTGELF
TRBV14	ASSQRTGPPRYEQY
TRBV30	AWKSGTHWAEKLF
TRBV28	ASSPGALGYT
TRBV27	ASSRTEEEPKNIQY
TRBV27	ASSSSRGTEAF
TRBV29-1	SVEDNYEQY
TRBV9	ASSQKMTGTTEAF
TRBV19	ASSIYPEGAF
TRBV7-2	ASTFSLKEDTEAF
TRBV28	ASSLGQGDEQY
TRBV27	ASSFVGGPTDTQY
TRBV7-9	ASSSARGNGYT
TRBV9	ASSAPGLAGFETQY
TRBV6-1	ASSGLGVAGDTQY
TRBV10-3	AISDAGTSIYEQY
TRBV28	ASSLARLGTWAF
TRBV27	ASSSTLGRNYGYT
TRBV4-3	ASSQDGTGNTEAF
TRBV9	ASSVPGQGAQETQY
TRBV19	ATVAGMGLEQF
TRBV9	ASSPSRTGGTEAF
TRBV4-1	ASSQGLGKNIQY
TRBV11-2	ASSRVGRSFSYEQY
TRBV27	ASSLSPARGYEQY
TRBV27	ASSLSTRSSGNTIY
TRBV2	ASSETRAGQETQY
TRBV7-3	ASSLKQGGINEQF
TRBV30	AWSNSYEQY
TRBV11-1	ASSLYSGRASYNEQF
TRBV7-9	ASSEPRGGNEQF
TRBV28	ASSLEGGVERGPFNEQF
TRBV28	ASSLGRLSPLH
TRBV30	AWSSGPENEKLF